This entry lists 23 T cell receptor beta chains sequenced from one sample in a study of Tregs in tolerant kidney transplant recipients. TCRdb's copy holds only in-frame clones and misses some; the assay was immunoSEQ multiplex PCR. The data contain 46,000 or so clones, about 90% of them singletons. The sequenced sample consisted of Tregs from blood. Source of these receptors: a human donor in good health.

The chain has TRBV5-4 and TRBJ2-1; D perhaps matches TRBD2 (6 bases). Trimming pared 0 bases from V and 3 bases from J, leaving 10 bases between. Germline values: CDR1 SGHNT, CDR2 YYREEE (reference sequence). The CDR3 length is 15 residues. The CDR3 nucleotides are TGTGCCAGCAGCTTGGGGGGGACTTACTACAATGAGCAGTTCTTC. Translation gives CASSLGGTYYNEQFF.

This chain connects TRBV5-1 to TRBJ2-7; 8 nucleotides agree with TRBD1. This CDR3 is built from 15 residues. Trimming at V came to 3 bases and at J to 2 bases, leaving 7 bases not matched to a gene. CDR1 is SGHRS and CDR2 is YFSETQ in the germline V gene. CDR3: CASSSSGQGPYEQYF. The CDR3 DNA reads TGCGCCAGCAGCTCGAGCGGACAGGGTCCCTACGAGCAGTACTTC.

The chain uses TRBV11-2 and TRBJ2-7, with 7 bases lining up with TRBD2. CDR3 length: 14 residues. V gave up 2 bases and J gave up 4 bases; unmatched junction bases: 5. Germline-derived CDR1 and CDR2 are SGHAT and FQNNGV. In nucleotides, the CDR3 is TGTGCCAGCAGCTTACGCAGGGAGGGGTACGAGCAGTACTTC. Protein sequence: CASSLRREGYEQYF.

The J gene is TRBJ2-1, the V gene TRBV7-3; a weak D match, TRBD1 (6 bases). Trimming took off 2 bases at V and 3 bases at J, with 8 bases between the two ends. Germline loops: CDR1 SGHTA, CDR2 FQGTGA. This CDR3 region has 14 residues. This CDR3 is CASSLGTSYNEQFF. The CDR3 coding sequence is TGTGCCAGCAGCTTAGGGACAAGCTACAATGAGCAGTTCTTC. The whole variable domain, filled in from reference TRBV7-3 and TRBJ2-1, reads GAGVSQTPSNKVTEKGKYVELRCDPISGHTALYWYRQSLGQGPEFLIYFQGTGAADDSGLPNDRFFAVRPEGSVSTLKIQRTERGDSAVYLCASSLGTSYNEQFFGPGTRLTVL.

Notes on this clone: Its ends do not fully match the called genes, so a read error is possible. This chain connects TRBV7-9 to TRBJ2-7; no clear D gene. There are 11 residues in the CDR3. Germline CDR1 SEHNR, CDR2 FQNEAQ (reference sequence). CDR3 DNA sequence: TGTGCCAGCAGCTTAGAAGGTGGGGTTCACTTC. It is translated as CASSLEGGVHF.

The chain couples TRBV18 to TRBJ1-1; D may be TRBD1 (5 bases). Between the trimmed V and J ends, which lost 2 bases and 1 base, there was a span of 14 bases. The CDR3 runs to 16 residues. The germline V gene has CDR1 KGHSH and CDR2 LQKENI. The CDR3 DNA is TGTGCCAGCTCACCAAATCTGGGGCTGGGGAACACTGAAGCTTTCTTT. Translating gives CASSPNLGLGNTEAFF.

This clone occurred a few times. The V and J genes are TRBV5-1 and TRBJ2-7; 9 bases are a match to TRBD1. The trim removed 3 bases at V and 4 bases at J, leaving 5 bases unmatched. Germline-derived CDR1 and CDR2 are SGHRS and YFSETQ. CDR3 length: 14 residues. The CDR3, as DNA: TGCGCCAGCAGCTATCGACAGGGGGGTTACGAGCAGTACTTC. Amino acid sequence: CASSYRQGGYEQYF.

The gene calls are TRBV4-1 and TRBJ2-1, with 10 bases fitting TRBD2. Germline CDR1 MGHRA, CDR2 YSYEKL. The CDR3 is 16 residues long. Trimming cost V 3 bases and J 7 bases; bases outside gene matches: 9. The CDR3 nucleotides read TGCGCCAGCAGCCACATAGCGGGAGGATCCGCAAATGAGCAGTTCTTC. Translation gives CASSHIAGGSANEQFF.

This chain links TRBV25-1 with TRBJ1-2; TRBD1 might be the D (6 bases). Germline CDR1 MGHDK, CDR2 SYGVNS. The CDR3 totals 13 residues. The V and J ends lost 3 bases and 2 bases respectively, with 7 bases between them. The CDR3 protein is CASSDDRNYGYTF. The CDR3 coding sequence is TGTGCCAGCAGTGACGACAGGAACTATGGCTACACCTTC.

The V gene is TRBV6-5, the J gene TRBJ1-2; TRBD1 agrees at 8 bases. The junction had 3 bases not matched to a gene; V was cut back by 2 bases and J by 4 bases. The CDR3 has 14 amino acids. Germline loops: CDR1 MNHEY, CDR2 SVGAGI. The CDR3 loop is CASSYGQGFYGYTF. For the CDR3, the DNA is TGTGCCAGCAGTTACGGACAGGGATTCTATGGCTACACCTTC.

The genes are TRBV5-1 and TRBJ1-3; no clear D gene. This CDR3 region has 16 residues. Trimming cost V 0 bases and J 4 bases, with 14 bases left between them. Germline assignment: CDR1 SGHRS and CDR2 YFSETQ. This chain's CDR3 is CASSLGAAGLGNTIYF. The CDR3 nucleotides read TGCGCCAGCAGCTTGGGCGCTGCGGGCCTCGGAAACACCATATATTTT.

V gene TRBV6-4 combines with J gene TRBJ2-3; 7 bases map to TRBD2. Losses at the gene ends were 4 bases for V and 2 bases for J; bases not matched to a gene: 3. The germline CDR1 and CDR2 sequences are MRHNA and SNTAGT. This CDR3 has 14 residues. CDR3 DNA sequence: TGTGCCAGCAGTGTGGCGGGGGACACAGATACGCAGTATTTT. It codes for CASSVAGDTDTQYF.

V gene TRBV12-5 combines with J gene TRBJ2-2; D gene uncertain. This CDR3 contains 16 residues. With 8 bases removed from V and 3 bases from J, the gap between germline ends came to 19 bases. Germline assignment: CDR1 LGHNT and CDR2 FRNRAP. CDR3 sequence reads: CASRIWRGVDTGELFF. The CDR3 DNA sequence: TGTGCTAGTCGTATCTGGCGTGGGGTAGACACCGGGGAGCTGTTTTTT.

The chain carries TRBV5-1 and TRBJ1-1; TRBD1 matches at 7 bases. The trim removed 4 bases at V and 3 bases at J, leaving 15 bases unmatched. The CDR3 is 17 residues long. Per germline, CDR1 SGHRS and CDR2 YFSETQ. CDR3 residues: CASSGRVTGSVYTEAFF. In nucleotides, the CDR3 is TGCGCCAGCAGCGGGCGTGTGACAGGGAGCGTGTACACTGAAGCTTTCTTT.

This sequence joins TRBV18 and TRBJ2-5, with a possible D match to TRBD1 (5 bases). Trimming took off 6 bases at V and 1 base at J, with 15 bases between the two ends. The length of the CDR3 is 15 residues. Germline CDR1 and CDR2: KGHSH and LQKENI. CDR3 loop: CASSRSDGAQETQYF. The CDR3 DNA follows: TGTGCCAGCTCTCGGTCGGATGGGGCCCAAGAGACCCAGTACTTC.

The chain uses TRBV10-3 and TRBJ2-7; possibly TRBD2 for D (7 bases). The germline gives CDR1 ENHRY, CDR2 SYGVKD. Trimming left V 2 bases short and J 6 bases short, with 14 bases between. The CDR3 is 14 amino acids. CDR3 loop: CAISEPGGLSEQYF. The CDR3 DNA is TGTGCCATCAGTGAGCCCGGGGGGCTGTCCGAGCAGTACTTC.

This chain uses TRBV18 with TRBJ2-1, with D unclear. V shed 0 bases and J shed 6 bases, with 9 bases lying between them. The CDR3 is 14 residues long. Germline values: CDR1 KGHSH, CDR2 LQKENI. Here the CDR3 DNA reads TGTGCCAGCTCACCACCGAAACGAGGCAATGAGCAGTTCTTC. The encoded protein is CASSPPKRGNEQFF.

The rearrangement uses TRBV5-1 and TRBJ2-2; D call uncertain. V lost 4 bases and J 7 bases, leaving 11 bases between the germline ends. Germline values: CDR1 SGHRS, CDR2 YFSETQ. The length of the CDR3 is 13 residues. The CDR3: CASSPSLSGELFF. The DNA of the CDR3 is TGCGCCAGCAGCCCCTCCCTCAGCGGGGAGCTGTTTTTT.

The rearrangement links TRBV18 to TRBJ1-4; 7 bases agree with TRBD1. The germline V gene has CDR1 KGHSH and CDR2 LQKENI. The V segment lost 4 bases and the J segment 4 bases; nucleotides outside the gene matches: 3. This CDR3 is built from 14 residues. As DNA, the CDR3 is TGTGCCAGCTCACAAGGGGGCTTTAATGAAAAACTGTTTTTT. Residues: CASSQGGFNEKLFF.

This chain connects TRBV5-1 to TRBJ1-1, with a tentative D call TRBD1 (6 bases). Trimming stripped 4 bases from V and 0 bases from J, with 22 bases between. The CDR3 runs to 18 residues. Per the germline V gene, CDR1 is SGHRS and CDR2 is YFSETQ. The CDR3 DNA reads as TGCGCCAGCAGCCTCAGAGACAGGTCGTTTCGGATGAACACTGAAGCTTTCTTT. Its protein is CASSLRDRSFRMNTEAFF. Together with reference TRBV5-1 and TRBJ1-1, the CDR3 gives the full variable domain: KAGVTQTPRYLIKTRGQQVTLSCSPISGHRSVSWYQQTPGQGLQFLFEYFSETQRNKGNFPGRFSGRQFSNSRSEMNVSTLELGDSALYLCASSLRDRSFRMNTEAFFGQGTRLTVV.

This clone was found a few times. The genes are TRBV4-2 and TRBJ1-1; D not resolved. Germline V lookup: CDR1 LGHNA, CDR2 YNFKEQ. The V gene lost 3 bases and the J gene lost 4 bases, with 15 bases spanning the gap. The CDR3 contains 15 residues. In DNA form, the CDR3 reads TGTGCCAGCAGCCAGGAGGCGGGGTGGGGCACTGAAGCTTTCTTT. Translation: CASSQEAGWGTEAFF.

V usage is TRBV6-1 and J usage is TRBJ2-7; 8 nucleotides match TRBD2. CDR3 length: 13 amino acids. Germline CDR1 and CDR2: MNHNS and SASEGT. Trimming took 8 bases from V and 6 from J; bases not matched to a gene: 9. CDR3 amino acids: CASSGGVSAEQYF. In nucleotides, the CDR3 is TGTGCCAGCTCGGGGGGGGTGTCCGCCGAGCAGTACTTC.

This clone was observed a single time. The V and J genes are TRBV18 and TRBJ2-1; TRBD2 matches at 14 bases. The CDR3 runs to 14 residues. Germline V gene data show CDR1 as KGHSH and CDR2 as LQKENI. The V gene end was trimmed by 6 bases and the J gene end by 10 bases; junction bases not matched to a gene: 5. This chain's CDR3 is CASSGLAGVGEQFF. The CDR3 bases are TGTGCCAGCTCGGGACTAGCGGGAGTGGGCGAGCAGTTCTTC.